The 10 T cell receptor beta chains presented below share a single source sample, sequenced in a study of cytomegalovirus exposure and HLA in healthy donors. The PCR contained 60 Vbeta and 13 Jbeta primers. Measured with immunoSEQ multiplex PCR; TCRdb has only the in-frame clones, and not every one. This listing includes 220,000 or so clones. The specimen was PBMCs. The source of these receptors is a girl under 10 years old in good health and CMV-seropositive.

This chain joins TRBV10-3 and TRBJ2-2, with TRBD2 matching 9 bases. The junction had 3 bases not matched to a gene; V was cut back by 4 bases and J by 0 bases. This CDR3 is 16 amino acids long. Germline V gene sequence: CDR1 ENHRY, CDR2 SYGVKD. The CDR3 protein is CAISARGGSNTGELFF. Here the CDR3 DNA reads TGTGCCATCAGTGCGCGGGGGGGTTCGAACACCGGGGAGCTGTTTTTT.

The J gene is TRBJ2-5, the V gene TRBV7-8; 10 nucleotides match TRBD1. The CDR3 loop spans 16 amino acids. CDR1 is SGHVS and CDR2 is FQNEAQ in the germline V gene. V dropped 5 bases and J dropped 2; count of bases not matched to a gene: 8. Here the CDR3 DNA reads TGTGCCAGCAGCGTCCCCGGGACAGGGGATCAAGAGACCCAGTACTTC. This encodes CASSVPGTGDQETQYF.

The chain carries TRBV18 and TRBJ1-1, with D hard to call. The CDR3 extends over 14 amino acids. The V gene lost 0 bases and the J gene lost 6 bases, with 11 bases spanning the gap. Germline V CDR1 and CDR2: KGHSH, LQKENI. CDR3 region: CASSPPKIVSEAFF. In DNA, the CDR3 is TGTGCCAGCTCACCACCGAAAATAGTCTCTGAAGCTTTCTTT. The complete variable domain, with remaining parts taken from reference TRBV18 and TRBJ1-1, reads NAGVMQNPRHLVRRRGQEARLRCSPMKGHSHVYWYRQLPEEGLKFMVYLQKENIIDESGMPKERFSAEFPKEGPSILRIQQVVRGDSAAYFCASSPPKIVSEAFFGQGTRLTVV.

This chain connects TRBV5-1 to TRBJ1-5, with D perhaps TRBD1 (5 bases). Per the germline V gene, CDR1 is SGHRS and CDR2 is YFSETQ. Trimming took off 0 bases at V and 9 bases at J, with 19 bases between the two ends. CDR3 length: 16 amino acids. CDR3 in DNA: TGCGCCAGCAGCTTGGCCCCGAGAGCCCAGGGTCGGCCCCAGCATTTT. Protein sequence: CASSLAPRAQGRPQHF.

V usage is TRBV14 and J usage is TRBJ1-2; D might be TRBD1 (6 bases). Looked up from germline, CDR1 is SGHDN and CDR2 is FVKESK. V was cut by 1 base and J by 2 bases, with 8 bases left in between. The CDR3 spans 14 residues. CDR3 nucleotide sequence: TGTGCCAGCAGCCAAGTGAGGGGGAACTATGGCTACACCTTC. It encodes CASSQVRGNYGYTF.

This chain links TRBV5-1 with TRBJ2-1; 9 bases agree with TRBD2. V trimming: 1 base; J trimming: 2 bases; junction bases outside the gene matches: 4. Germline CDR1 and CDR2: SGHRS and YFSETQ. CDR3 length: 16 amino acids. The CDR3 coding sequence is TGCGCCAGCAGCTTGTTAGCGGGAGTTGCCTACAATGAGCAGTTCTTC. It yields the protein CASSLLAGVAYNEQFF.

The chain joins TRBV27 to TRBJ2-5, with unresolved D. V gave up 1 base and J gave up 1 base, with 7 bases separating them. Germline CDR1 is MNHEY and CDR2 is SMNVEV (reference sequence). The CDR3 loop spans 14 amino acids. The CDR3 is CASSLFSVQETQYF. CDR3 nucleotides: TGTGCCAGCAGTTTATTCTCGGTCCAAGAGACCCAGTACTTC.

The J gene is TRBJ1-5, the V gene TRBV6-1; 7 bases are shared with TRBD1. With 2 bases clipped from V and 0 bases from J, the junction kept 4 bases outside the gene matches. This CDR3 contains 16 residues. Germline lookup yields CDR1 MNHNS and CDR2 SASEGT. This chain's CDR3 is CASSERDSNSNQPQHF. The CDR3 region has the DNA TGTGCCAGCAGTGAAAGGGACAGTAATAGCAATCAGCCCCAGCATTTT.

The chain joins TRBV11-2 to TRBJ2-1; 8 nucleotides line up with TRBD2. Germline V gives CDR1 SGHAT, CDR2 FQNNGV. The CDR3 length is 15 residues. V was clipped by 6 bases and J by 6 bases; unmatched bases: 10. The CDR3 loop is CASRESGSPLNEQFF. CDR3 in DNA: TGTGCCAGCAGGGAGAGCGGGAGCCCTCTCAATGAGCAGTTCTTC.

This chain connects TRBV11-2 to TRBJ2-5; 7 bases are a match to TRBD2. Germline CDR1 reads SGHAT; CDR2 reads FQNNGV. The V gene end was trimmed by 3 bases and the J gene end by 1 base; junction bases not matched to a gene: 5. The CDR3 spans 15 residues. The CDR3 loop is CASSLESSGQETQYF. Here the CDR3 DNA reads TGTGCCAGCAGCTTGGAGTCTAGCGGCCAAGAGACCCAGTACTTC.